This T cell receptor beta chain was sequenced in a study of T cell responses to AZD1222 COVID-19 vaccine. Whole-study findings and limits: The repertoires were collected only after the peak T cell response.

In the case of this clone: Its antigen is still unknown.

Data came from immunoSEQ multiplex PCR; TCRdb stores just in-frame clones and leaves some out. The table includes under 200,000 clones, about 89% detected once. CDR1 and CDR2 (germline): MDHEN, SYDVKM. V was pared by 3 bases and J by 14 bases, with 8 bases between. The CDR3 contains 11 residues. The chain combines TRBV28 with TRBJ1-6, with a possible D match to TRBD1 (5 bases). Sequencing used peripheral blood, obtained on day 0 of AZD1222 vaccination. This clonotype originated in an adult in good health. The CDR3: CASSFPGALHF. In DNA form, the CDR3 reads TGTGCCAGCAGTTTTCCGGGGGCCCTCCACTTT.